This TCR beta chain was profiled in a study of shared clonotypes between healthy human individuals. Whole-study results and caveats: Richness estimates generally favored naive over memory subsets.

The run depth of the assay was deep. Libraries were prepared by immunoSEQ multiplex PCR; TCRdb keeps only in-frame clonotypes and omits some of them. The data show some 1,600,000 clones, with 98% seen just once and roughly 0.4% held by the top ten. V was shortened by 4 bases and J by 8 bases, with 14 bases between the two germline ends. CDR1 and CDR2 (germline): LGHNA, YSLEER. This CDR3 contains 14 residues. As to this clone: The antigen is undetermined.

The chain recombines TRBV4-3 with TRBJ2-2; no clear D gene. Sequenced sample: naive CD4+ T cells sorted from blood. The subset: CD45RA+ positively selected. The origin of this receptor is a man in his thirties or forties in good health. CDR3 region: CASSPISWLGELFF. The CDR3 bases are TGCGCCAGCAGCCCCATTTCGTGGCTGGGGGAGCTGTTTTTT.